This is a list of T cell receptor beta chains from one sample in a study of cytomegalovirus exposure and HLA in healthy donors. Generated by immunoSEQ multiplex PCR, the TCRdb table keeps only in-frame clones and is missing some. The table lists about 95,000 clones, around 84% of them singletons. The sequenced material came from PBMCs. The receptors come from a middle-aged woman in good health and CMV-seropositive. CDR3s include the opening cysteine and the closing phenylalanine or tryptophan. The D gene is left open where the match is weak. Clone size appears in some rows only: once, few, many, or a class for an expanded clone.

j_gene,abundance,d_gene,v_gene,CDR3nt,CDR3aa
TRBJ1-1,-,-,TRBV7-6,TGTGCCAGCAGCTTATTAATCCAGGGTGACACTGAAGCTTTCTTT,CASSLLIQGDTEAFF
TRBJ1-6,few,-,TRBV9,TGTGCCAGCAGCGGGACCGCGGGGAGAGGATCCAATAATTCACCCCTCCACTTT,CASSGTAGRGSNNSPLHF
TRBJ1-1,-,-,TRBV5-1,TGCGCCAGCAGCCAGGACAGCGGGGCGGGGAACACTGAAGCTTTCTTT,CASSQDSGAGNTEAFF
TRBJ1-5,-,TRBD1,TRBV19,TGTGCCAGTAGTATAAAGGTCGACAGGGGATCGCGGCCAAATCAGCCCCAGCATTTT,CASSIKVDRGSRPNQPQHF
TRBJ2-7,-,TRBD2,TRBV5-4,TGTGCCAGCAGCTTGGGTAGCGGGGGATCCTACGAGCAGTACTTC,CASSLGSGGSYEQYF
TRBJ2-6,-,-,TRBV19,TGTGCCAGTAGTATGGGTTGGAGAAGGGGGTCCTCTGGGGCCAACGTCCTGACTTTC,CASSMGWRRGSSGANVLTF
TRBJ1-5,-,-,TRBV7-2,TGTGCCAGCAGCTTAGGAGGTCCTCAGCCCCAGCATTTT,CASSLGGPQPQHF
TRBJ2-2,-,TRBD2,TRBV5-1,TGCGCCAGCAGCCCTAACCGGGACTACCACACCGGGGAGCTGTTTTTT,CASSPNRDYHTGELFF
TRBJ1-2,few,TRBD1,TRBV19,TGTGCCAGTAGTGGGACAGGGGGCCTTGGAGGCTACACCTTC,CASSGTGGLGGYTF
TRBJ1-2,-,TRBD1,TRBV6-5,TGTGCCAGCAGTTACTCCTGGGACAGGTCCTATGGCTACACCTTC,CASSYSWDRSYGYTF